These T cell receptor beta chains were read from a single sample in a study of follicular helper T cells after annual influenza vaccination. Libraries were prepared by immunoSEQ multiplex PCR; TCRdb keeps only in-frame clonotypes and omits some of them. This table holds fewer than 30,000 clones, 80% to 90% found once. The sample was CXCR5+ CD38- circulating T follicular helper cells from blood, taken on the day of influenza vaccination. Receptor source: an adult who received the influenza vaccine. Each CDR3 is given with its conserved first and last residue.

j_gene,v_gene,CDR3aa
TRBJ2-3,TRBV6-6,CASNLGTPVRDTQYF
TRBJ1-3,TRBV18,CASSPGQGNSGNTIYF
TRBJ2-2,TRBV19,CASRPAGRNTGELFF
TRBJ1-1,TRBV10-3,CAIRDRGVSEAFF
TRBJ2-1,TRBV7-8,CASSPPGLVSGEQFF
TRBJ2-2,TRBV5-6,CASSFSRGFTGELFF
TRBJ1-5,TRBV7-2,CASSLSEQPQHF
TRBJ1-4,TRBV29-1,CSAGVANEKLFF
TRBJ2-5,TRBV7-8,CASSFQHRETQYF
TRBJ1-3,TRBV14,CASSQALGSGNTIYF
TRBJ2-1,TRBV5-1,CASSLRGLAMSSYNEQFF
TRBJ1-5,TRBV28,CASSRGSNQPQHF
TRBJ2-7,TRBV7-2,CASSTIQGGGGYEQYF
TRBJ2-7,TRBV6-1,CASSQEDPGRGAHEQYF
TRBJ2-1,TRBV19,CASSGTERYNEQFF
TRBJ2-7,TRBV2,CAGLAVRQRLYEQYF
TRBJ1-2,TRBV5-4,CASTLTGVGSYTF
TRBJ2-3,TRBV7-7,CASSLAEQDTQYF
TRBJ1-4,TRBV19,CASSGEGTGSNEKLFF